These 20 T cell receptor beta chains originate from one sample sequenced in a study of PD-1 blockade in classical Hodgkin lymphoma. The data were produced by immunoSEQ multiplex PCR, yet TCRdb's version contains in-frame clones alone and is incomplete. The sample shows fewer than 25,000 clones, about four fifths of them seen only once. After autologous stem cell transplantation all patients relapsed, and prior brentuximab vedotin exposure differed between cohorts. Sequenced material: peripheral blood mononuclear cells (PBMCs), taken before the second cycle of nivolumab. These TCRs come from a human donor with classical Hodgkin lymphoma.

This clone is medium-sized by share. The chain couples TRBV7-6 to TRBJ2-7; D is undetermined. Between the trimmed V and J ends, which lost 4 bases and 3 bases, there was a span of 7 bases. The CDR3 has 12 residues. Germline V gene sequence: CDR1 SGHVS, CDR2 FNYEAQ. The chain's CDR3 is CASSSTLYEQYF. The CDR3 DNA reads TGTGCCAGCAGCTCCACTCTCTACGAGCAGTACTTC.

The V gene is TRBV6-1, the J gene TRBJ1-2; TRBD1 might be the D (5 bases). Deletions cut 2 bases from V and 0 bases from J, with 13 bases between. The CDR3 runs to 16 residues. Germline CDR1 is MNHNS and CDR2 is SASEGT. The CDR3 DNA is TGTGCCAGCAGTGAAACCGGGACGGCGGCTAACTATGGCTACACCTTC. This encodes CASSETGTAANYGYTF.

This chain uses TRBV11-2 with TRBJ1-3; D is unresolved. This CDR3 has 13 residues. With 5 bases removed from V and 11 bases from J, the gap between germline ends came to 16 bases. Germline CDR1 and CDR2: SGHAT and FQNNGV. DNA for the CDR3: TGTGCCAGCAGCATAAGGATCGACTCCGCCATATATTTT. It yields the protein CASSIRIDSAIYF.

The chain uses TRBV27 and TRBJ1-2, with D possibly TRBD1 on 5 matching bases. CDR1 is MNHEY, CDR2 SMNVEV, per germline (reference sequence). Trimming shortened V by 3 bases and J by 9 bases, and 14 bases separated the two germline ends. The CDR3 has 13 amino acids. CDR3 protein: CASSLARGGSYTF. The DNA for the CDR3 is TGTGCCAGCAGTTTGGCGCGCGGGGGAAGCTACACCTTC.

This chain connects TRBV5-1 to TRBJ2-3, with TRBD2 matching 14 bases. V gave up 4 bases and J gave up 4 bases; unmatched junction bases: 14. The CDR3 length is 19 residues. CDR1 SGHRS and CDR2 YFSETQ come from the germline V gene. CDR3: CASSPGLTGLAGEPDTQYF. CDR3 in DNA: TGCGCCAGCAGCCCCGGTTTAACGGGACTAGCGGGGGAGCCAGATACGCAGTATTTT. The whole variable domain, remainder taken from reference TRBV5-1 and TRBJ2-3, is KAGVTQTPRYLIKTRGQQVTLSCSPISGHRSVSWYQQTPGQGLQFLFEYFSETQRNKGNFPGRFSGRQFSNSRSEMNVSTLELGDSALYLCASSPGLTGLAGEPDTQYFGPGTRLTVL.

This sequence joins TRBV6-1 and TRBJ2-7; unclear D gene. Trimming removed 9 bases at V and 0 bases at J, with 6 bases between. The CDR3 sequence is 11 residues long. CDR1 is MNHNS, CDR2 SASEGT, per germline. The CDR3 DNA sequence: TGTGCCAGTGTCTACTCCTACGAGCAGTACTTC. Its protein product is CASVYSYEQYF.

This clone was seen a handful of times. The genes are TRBV10-1 and TRBJ1-6; tentatively, D is TRBD1 (6 bases). V lost 3 bases, J lost 7 bases, and 7 bases lay in between. Germline V CDR1 and CDR2: WNHNN, SYGVQD (reference sequence). This CDR3 region has 13 residues. CDR3 nucleotide sequence: TGCGCCAGCAGTGAAACAGGGAATTCACCCCTCCACTTT. It codes for CASSETGNSPLHF.

The chain recombines TRBV5-1 with TRBJ2-3; 13 bases fit TRBD2. V trimming: 3 bases; J trimming: 6 bases; junction bases outside the gene matches: 7. The CDR3 loop spans 16 amino acids. Looked up from germline, CDR1 is SGHRS and CDR2 is YFSETQ. The CDR3 is CASSSGTSGNWDTQYF. The DNA of the CDR3 is TGCGCCAGCAGCTCTGGGACTAGCGGGAATTGGGATACGCAGTATTTT.

The chain joins TRBV19 to TRBJ1-5; a weak D match, TRBD1 (5 bases). V lost 4 bases, J lost 7 bases, and 17 bases lay in between. This CDR3 spans 15 amino acids. Germline-derived CDR1 and CDR2 are LNHDA and SQIVND (reference sequence). This CDR3 reads CASSTGWGIGQPQHF. The CDR3, as DNA: TGTGCCAGTAGTACCGGGTGGGGGATAGGCCAGCCCCAGCATTTT.

This clone was seen only once. The V call is TRBV4-3, the J call TRBJ2-2; TRBD2 matches at 12 bases. The germline CDR1 and CDR2 sequences are LGHNA and YSLEER. There are 15 residues in the CDR3. Losses at the gene ends were 3 bases for V and 6 bases for J; bases not matched to a gene: 2. This CDR3 reads CASSHLAGGPGELFF. As DNA, the CDR3 is TGCGCCAGCAGCCACCTAGCGGGGGGGCCCGGGGAGCTGTTTTTT.

V is TRBV6-5 and J is TRBJ2-7, with 7 bases lining up with TRBD2. The J segment lost 2 bases and the V segment lost 6 bases, leaving 10 bases of the junction unmatched. This CDR3 region has 15 residues. Germline loops: CDR1 MNHEY, CDR2 SVGAGI. The CDR3 loop reads CASRGGSREPYEQYF. The CDR3 nucleotides are TGTGCCAGCAGGGGAGGGTCCAGGGAGCCCTACGAGCAGTACTTC.

The chain combines TRBV19 with TRBJ2-7, with D perhaps given as TRBD1 or TRBD2 (5 bases each). Germline V gene sequence: CDR1 LNHDA, CDR2 SQIVND (reference sequence). CDR3 length equals 13 residues. Trimming left V 7 bases short and J 0 bases short, with 10 bases between. Written as DNA, the CDR3 is TGTGCCAGTACCCCGGGACGCTCCTACGAGCAGTACTTC. Protein: CASTPGRSYEQYF.

The rearrangement links TRBV7-8 to TRBJ1-1; D may be TRBD1 (5 bases). The CDR3 is 15 residues long. Trimming stripped 1 base from V and 4 bases from J, with 13 bases between. Germline V lookup: CDR1 SGHVS, CDR2 FQNEAQ. The CDR3 spells CASSLGPGTGTEAFF. CDR3 sequence (DNA): TGTGCCAGCAGCTTAGGTCCAGGGACTGGCACTGAAGCTTTCTTT.

The genes are TRBV12-5 and TRBJ1-4; the D is unclear. V lost 4 bases and J lost 5, with 8 bases in between. The CDR3 runs to 13 residues. The V gene's germline CDR1 is LGHNT and CDR2 FRNRAP. CDR3 nucleotide sequence: TGTGCTAGTGGTTCGTCACGAAATGAAAAACTGTTTTTT. Encoded protein: CASGSSRNEKLFF.

The chain links TRBV5-1 to TRBJ1-4, with 8 bases matching TRBD1. Germline V gene data show CDR1 as SGHRS and CDR2 as YFSETQ. Unmatched junction bases numbered 10, after V lost 5 bases and J lost 7 bases. This CDR3 comprises 15 residues. The CDR3 loop is CASSSQQGAGEKLFF. The CDR3 coding sequence is TGCGCCAGCAGTTCGCAGCAGGGGGCAGGTGAAAAACTGTTTTTT.

This sequence joins TRBV2 and TRBJ2-7, with 7 bases that match TRBD1. This CDR3 contains 15 residues. Germline CDR1 reads SNHLY; CDR2 reads FYNNEI. Trimming removed 6 bases from V and 2 bases from J; junction bases left unmatched: 10. CDR3 sequence: CASSQNRGSPYEQYF. Here the CDR3 DNA reads TGTGCCAGCAGCCAGAACAGGGGCTCCCCCTACGAGCAGTACTTC. The full variable domain, its missing parts supplied by reference TRBV2 and TRBJ2-7, is EPEVTQTPSHQVTQMGQEVILRCVPISNHLYFYWYRQILGQKVEFLVSFYNNEISEKSEIFDDQFSVERPDGSNFTLKIRSTKLEDSAMYFCASSQNRGSPYEQYFGPGTRLTVT.

The CDR3 spells CAITLERGSTDTQYF. In nucleotides, the CDR3 is TGTGCCATCACCTTGGAGCGGGGATCCACAGATACGCAGTATTTT. The chain combines TRBV10-3 with TRBJ2-3; 7 bases match TRBD2. Per germline, CDR1 ENHRY and CDR2 SYGVKD. CDR3 length equals 15 residues. V shed 7 bases, J shed 2 bases, and the junction held 9 bases outside the gene matches.

In DNA, the CDR3 is TGTGCCAGCAGCTTAAGGCCTAGGAGTGAGGGGTTGTACACTGAAGCTTTCTTT. This codes for CASSLRPRSEGLYTEAFF. The V and J genes are TRBV7-8 and TRBJ1-1, with D possibly TRBD1 on 5 matching bases. Germline values: CDR1 SGHVS, CDR2 FQNEAQ. V lost 2 bases and J 3 bases, leaving 22 bases between the germline ends. The CDR3 extends over 18 amino acids.

This sequence joins TRBV28 and TRBJ2-7; TRBD1 agrees at 10 bases. CDR3 size: 15 residues. Germline assignment: CDR1 MDHEN and CDR2 SYDVKM. The junction had 7 bases not matched to a gene; V was cut back by 4 bases and J by 4 bases. The DNA of the CDR3 is TGTGCCAGCAGTTCTCCCTGGGGACAGGGGTACGAGCAGTACTTC. It translates to CASSSPWGQGYEQYF.

This sequence joins TRBV5-5 and TRBJ2-7; TRBD2 matches at 8 bases. Germline values: CDR1 SGHKS, CDR2 YYEKEE (reference sequence). The CDR3 contains 14 residues. Trimming took 4 bases from V and 0 from J; bases not matched to a gene: 3. CDR3 bases: TGTGCCAGCAGCGCTAGCGGGCTCTCCTACGAGCAGTACTTC. Protein product: CASSASGLSYEQYF.